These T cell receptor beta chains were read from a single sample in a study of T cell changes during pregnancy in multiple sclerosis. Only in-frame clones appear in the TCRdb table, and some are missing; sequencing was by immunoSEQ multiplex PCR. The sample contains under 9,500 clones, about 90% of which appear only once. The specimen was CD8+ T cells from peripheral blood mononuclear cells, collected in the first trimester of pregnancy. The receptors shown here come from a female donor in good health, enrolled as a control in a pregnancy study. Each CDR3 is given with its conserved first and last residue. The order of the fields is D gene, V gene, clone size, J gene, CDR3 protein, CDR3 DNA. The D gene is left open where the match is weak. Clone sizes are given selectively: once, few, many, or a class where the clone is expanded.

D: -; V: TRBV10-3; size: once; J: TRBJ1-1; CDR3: CAISESGGLVTEAFF; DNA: TGTGCCATCAGTGAGTCGGGGGGGCTGGTCACTGAAGCTTTCTTT
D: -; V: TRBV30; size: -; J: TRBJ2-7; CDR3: CAGYTETPSYEQYF; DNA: TGTGCCGGTTATACTGAAACCCCCTCCTACGAGCAGTACTTC
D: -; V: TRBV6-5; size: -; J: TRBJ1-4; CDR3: CASRGGFPTNEKLFF; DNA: TGTGCCAGCAGGGGGGGTTTTCCAACTAATGAAAAACTGTTTTTT
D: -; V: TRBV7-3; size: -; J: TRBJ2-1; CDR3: CASSLGASNEQFF; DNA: TGTGCCAGCAGCTTAGGAGCCAGCAATGAGCAGTTCTTC
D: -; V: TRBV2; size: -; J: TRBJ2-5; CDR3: CASSLGPPVAETQYF; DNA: TGTGCCAGCAGTCTAGGCCCACCCGTGGCGGAGACCCAGTACTTC
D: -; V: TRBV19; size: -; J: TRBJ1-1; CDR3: CASKEGFEAFF; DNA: TGTGCCAGTAAGGAGGGGTTTGAAGCTTTCTTT
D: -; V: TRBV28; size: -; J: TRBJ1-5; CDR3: CASSVDSINQPQHF; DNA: TGTGCCAGCAGCGTAGACAGCATCAATCAGCCCCAGCATTTT
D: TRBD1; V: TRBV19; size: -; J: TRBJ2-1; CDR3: CASSTGTVNEQFF; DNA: TGTGCCAGTAGTACGGGGACAGTCAATGAGCAGTTCTTC
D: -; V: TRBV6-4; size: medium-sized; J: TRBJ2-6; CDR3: CASSDGTPDSGANVLTF; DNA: TGTGCCAGCAGTGACGGGACACCTGACTCTGGGGCCAACGTCCTGACTTTC
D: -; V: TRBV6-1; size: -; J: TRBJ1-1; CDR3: CASSEETDYTEAFF; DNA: TGTGCCAGCAGTGAAGAGACAGACTACACTGAAGCTTTCTTT
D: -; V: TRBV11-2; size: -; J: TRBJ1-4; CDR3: CASSWGHRVEEKLFF; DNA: TGTGCCAGCAGCTGGGGTCACAGGGTCGAGGAAAAACTGTTTTTT
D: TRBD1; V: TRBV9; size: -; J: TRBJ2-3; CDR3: CASSARIGTGITDTQYF; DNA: TGTGCCAGCAGCGCGAGGATCGGGACAGGAATCACAGATACGCAGTATTTT
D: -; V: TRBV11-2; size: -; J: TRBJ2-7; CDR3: CASSSWSQGRSYEQYF; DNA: TGTGCCAGCAGCTCATGGTCACAGGGCCGATCCTACGAGCAGTACTTC
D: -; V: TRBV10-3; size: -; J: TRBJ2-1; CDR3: CATIDSPNNEQFF; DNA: TGTGCCACCATCGACAGCCCAAACAATGAGCAGTTCTTC
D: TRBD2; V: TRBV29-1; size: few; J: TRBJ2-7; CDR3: CSVELAGSGEQYF; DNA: TGCAGCGTTGAACTAGCGGGATCCGGGGAGCAGTACTTC
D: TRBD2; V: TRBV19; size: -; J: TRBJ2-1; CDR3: CASSIHGRIEQFF; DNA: TGTGCCAGTAGTATCCACGGGAGGATTGAGCAGTTCTTC
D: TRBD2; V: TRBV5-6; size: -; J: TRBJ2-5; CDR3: CASSQGTRASGTQYF; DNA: TGTGCCAGCAGCCAAGGGACTAGAGCATCGGGGACCCAGTACTTC
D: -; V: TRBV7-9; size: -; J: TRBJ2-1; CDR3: CASSSREQFF; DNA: TGTGCCAGCAGCTCCCGGGAGCAGTTCTTC
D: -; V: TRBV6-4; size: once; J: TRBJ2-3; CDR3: CASSDSVGGGTDTQYF; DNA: TGTGCCAGCAGTGACTCGGTGGGGGGAGGCACAGATACGCAGTATTTT
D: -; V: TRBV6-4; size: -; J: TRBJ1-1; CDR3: CASSRTEGTEAFF; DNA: TGTGCCAGCAGCCGGACAGAGGGCACTGAAGCTTTCTTT
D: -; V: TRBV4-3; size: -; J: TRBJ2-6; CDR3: CASSQDAGSGANVLTF; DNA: TGCGCCAGCAGCCAAGACGCCGGCTCTGGGGCCAACGTCCTGACTTTC
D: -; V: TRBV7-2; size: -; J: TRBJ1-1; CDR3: CASSLASNSHTEAFF; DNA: TGTGCCAGCAGCTTAGCCAGTAACAGCCACACTGAAGCTTTCTTT
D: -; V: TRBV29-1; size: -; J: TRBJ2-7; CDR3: CSALTPGGEQYF; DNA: TGCAGCGCCCTGACCCCCGGCGGCGAGCAGTACTTC
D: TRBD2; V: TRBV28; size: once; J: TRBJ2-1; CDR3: CASRVFLGASGMGVQFF; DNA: TGTGCCAGCAGAGTGTTTCTCGGGGCTAGCGGGATGGGGGTGCAGTTCTTC
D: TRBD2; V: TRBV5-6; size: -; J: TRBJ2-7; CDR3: CASSYEGLAGARLHEQYF; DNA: TGTGCCAGCAGCTACGAGGGACTAGCGGGAGCCCGGCTCCACGAGCAGTACTTC
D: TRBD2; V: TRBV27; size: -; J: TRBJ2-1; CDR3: CASKLAGGPDEQFF; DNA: TGTGCCAGCAAACTAGCGGGGGGGCCCGATGAGCAGTTCTTC
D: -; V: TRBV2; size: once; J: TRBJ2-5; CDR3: CASSPFRETQYF; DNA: TGTGCCAGCAGCCCGTTTCGAGAGACCCAGTACTTC
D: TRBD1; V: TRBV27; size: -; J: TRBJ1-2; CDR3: CASSLYGRGRVGYTF; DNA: TGTGCCAGCAGTTTATACGGCAGGGGGCGCGTAGGCTACACCTTC
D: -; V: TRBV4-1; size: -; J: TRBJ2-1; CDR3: CASSQDETGLNRPYNEQFF; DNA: TGCGCCAGCAGCCAAGACGAAACAGGGCTTAACCGACCCTACAATGAGCAGTTCTTC
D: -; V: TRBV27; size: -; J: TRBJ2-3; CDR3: CASSFLVAGTDTQYF; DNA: TGTGCCAGCAGTTTTCTTGTAGCAGGCACAGATACGCAGTATTTT
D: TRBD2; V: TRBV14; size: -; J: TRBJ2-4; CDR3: CASSQGGGRADRRKGRAKNIQYF; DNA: TGTGCCAGCAGCCAAGGGGGTGGGAGGGCGGACCGAAGGAAGGGGAGGGCCAAAAACATTCAGTACTTC
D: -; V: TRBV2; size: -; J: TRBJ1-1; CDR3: CASSGGNTEAFF; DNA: TGTGCCAGCAGTGGCGGGAACACTGAAGCTTTCTTT
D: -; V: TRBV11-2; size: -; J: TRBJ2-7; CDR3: CASSFQGNWDEQYF; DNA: TGTGCCAGCAGCTTTCAGGGGAATTGGGACGAGCAGTACTTC
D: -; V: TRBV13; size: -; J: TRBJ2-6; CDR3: CASSFLVPPGHLNSGANVLTF; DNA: TGTGCCAGCAGCTTTCTTGTCCCGCCGGGACACCTCAACTCTGGGGCCAACGTCCTGACTTTC
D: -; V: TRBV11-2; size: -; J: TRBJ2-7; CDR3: CASSLVRWSSYEQYF; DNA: TGTGCCAGCAGCTTAGTAAGGTGGAGCTCCTACGAGCAGTACTTC
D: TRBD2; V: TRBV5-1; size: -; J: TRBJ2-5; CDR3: CASSEQGLVGSETQYF; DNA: TGCGCCAGCAGCGAACAGGGACTAGTCGGGTCGGAGACCCAGTACTTC
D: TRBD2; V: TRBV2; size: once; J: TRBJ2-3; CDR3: CATPAGGTDTQYF; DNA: TGTGCCACGCCAGCGGGGGGCACAGATACGCAGTATTTT
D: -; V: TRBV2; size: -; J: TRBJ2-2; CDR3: CASSDSRQGTPVNTGELFF; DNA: TGTGCCAGCAGTGATAGCAGGCAGGGGACACCAGTAAACACCGGGGAGCTGTTTTTT
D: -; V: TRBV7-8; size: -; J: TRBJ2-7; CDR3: CASRPLLVHEQYF; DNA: TGTGCCAGCAGGCCCCTACTAGTACACGAGCAGTACTTC
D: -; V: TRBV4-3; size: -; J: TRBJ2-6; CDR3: CASSQDEGSGASGANVLTF; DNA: TGCGCCAGCAGCCAAGATGAGGGTTCAGGGGCGTCGGGGGCCAACGTCCTGACTTTC
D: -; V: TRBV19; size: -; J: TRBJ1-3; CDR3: CASSIRRSTGYSGNTIYF; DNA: TGTGCCAGTAGTATCCGTCGGTCGACAGGTTACTCTGGAAACACCATATATTTT
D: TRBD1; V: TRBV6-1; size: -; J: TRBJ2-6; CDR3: CASSGTGGGANVLTF; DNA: TGTGCCAGCAGTGGGACAGGGGGAGGGGCCAACGTCCTGACTTTC
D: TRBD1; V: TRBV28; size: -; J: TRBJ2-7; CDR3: CASSAGTGGSYEQYF; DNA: TGTGCCAGCAGCGCCGGGACAGGGGGCTCCTACGAGCAGTACTTC
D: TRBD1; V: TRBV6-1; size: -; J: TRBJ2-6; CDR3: CASSEQGAGANVLTF; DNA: TGTGCCAGCAGTGAACAGGGGGCTGGGGCCAACGTCCTGACTTTC
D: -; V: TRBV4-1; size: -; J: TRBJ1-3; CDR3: CASSQVGGDTIYF; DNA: TGCGCCAGCAGCCAAGTAGGGGGGGACACCATATATTTT